This note documents a single T cell receptor (beta chain) sequence. The authors' processing: Amplification of reference gene primers provided the estimated nucleated cell counts. Sequenced by immunoSEQ multiplex PCR; TCRdb stores in-frame clones only, minus some. V and J calls and clone size are copied from that table; D and trimming were computed from the DNA. The sample includes tens of thousands of clones, about 86% of them seen just once. V trimming: 5 bases; J trimming: 5 bases; junction bases outside the gene matches: 6. CDR3 size: 15 residues. The germline V gene has CDR1 SEHNR and CDR2 FQNEAQ (reference sequence). The source of the sample is a study of blood T cell repertoires in COVID-19.

This TCR came from a human donor in a cohort sampled during active COVID-19. The sequencing sample was made of peripheral blood. V is TRBV7-9 and J is TRBJ2-2; 9 nucleotides agree with TRBD2. This CDR3 is CASSDSGSHTGELFF. The CDR3 DNA follows: TGTGCCAGCAGCGATAGCGGGAGTCATACCGGGGAGCTGTTTTTT.